This T cell receptor beta chain was sequenced during a study of blood T cell repertoires in COVID-19. Overall study: Whether acute or convalescent, the COVID-19 samples came from the United States, Italy and Spain. In each case, the material was cDNA or gDNA derived from T cells, B-cell-depleted T cells, or PBMCs.

Trimming took off 3 bases at V and 6 bases at J, with 18 bases between the two ends. Germline loops: CDR1 SGDLS, CDR2 YYNGEE. The CDR3 length is 16 residues. Per the original methods: Estimation of nucleated cell counts was performed using reference gene primer amplification. The data were produced by immunoSEQ multiplex PCR, yet TCRdb's version contains in-frame clones alone and is incomplete. V and J calls and clone size come straight from that table; D and trimming were deduced from the DNA. Among nearly 25,000 clones listed, around 90% were seen once. The gene calls are TRBV9 and TRBJ2-2; TRBD1 is a possible D gene (5 bases). This sequence was found in a man in his sixties or seventies with active COVID-19. The sequenced sample consisted of peripheral blood. CDR3 protein: CASSAPRDSQAGELFF. The CDR3 nucleotides read TGTGCCAGCAGCGCCCCCCGAGACAGCCAGGCCGGGGAGCTGTTTTTT.